This TCR beta chain was observed in a study of identical twins. Findings and caveats of the study: Alpha sequences that were out-of-frame and twin-shared showed an excess of low generation probability. Its conclusions, products of cross-sectional statistical analysis, did not come from following the same donors. Monozygotic twins shared more out-of-frame TCR alpha than recombination models predicted.

The CDR3 totals 12 residues. Germline loops: CDR1 SEHNR, CDR2 FQNEAQ (reference sequence). V lost 5 bases and J lost 9, with 11 bases in between. Notes on this clonotype: Its antigen is unknown.

Template switching added a universal primer site; cDNA carried unique molecular identifiers. MiXCR, run by TCRdb on the 5' RACE reads, gives a single entry per CDR3 protein. The table includes fewer than 650,000 distinct CDR3 sequences, around 9.6% detected once. A further study also used this sample, focusing on yellow fever vaccine responses in identical twins.

The rearrangement uses TRBV7-9 and TRBJ2-1; weak D call: TRBD1 (5 bases). The origin of this receptor is a woman aged 18-29 years in good health. Sequenced: PBMCs. The CDR3 region has the DNA TGTGCCAGCAGCGGAACCCAGGGTGAGCAGTTCTTC. The encoded protein is CASSGTQGEQFF.